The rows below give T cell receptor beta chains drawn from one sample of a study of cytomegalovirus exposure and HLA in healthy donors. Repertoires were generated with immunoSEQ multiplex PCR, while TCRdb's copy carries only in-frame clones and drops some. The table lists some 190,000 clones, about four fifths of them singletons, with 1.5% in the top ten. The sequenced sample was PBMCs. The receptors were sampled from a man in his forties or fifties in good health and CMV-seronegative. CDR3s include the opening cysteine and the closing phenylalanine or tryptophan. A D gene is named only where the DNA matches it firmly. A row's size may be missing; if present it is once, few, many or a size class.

CDR3 protein: CASSPGLAGGPETQYF
CDR3 DNA: TGTGCCAGCAGCCCGGGACTAGCGGGAGGGCCGGAGACCCAGTACTTC
clone size: .
J gene: TRBJ2-5
V gene: TRBV7-9
D gene: TRBD2

CDR3 protein: CASSSRTSVTDTQYF
CDR3 DNA: TGTGCCAGCAGCTCCCGGACTAGCGTCACAGATACGCAGTATTTT
clone size: few
J gene: TRBJ2-3
V gene: TRBV9
D gene: TRBD2

CDR3 protein: CASSERGRGVEKLFF
CDR3 DNA: TGTGCCAGCAGTGAAAGGGGGAGAGGGGTTGAAAAACTGTTTTTT
clone size: .
J gene: TRBJ1-4
V gene: TRBV6-1
D gene: .

CDR3 protein: CSSSANTVVPWYGYTF
CDR3 DNA: TGTTCCAGCAGCGCAAATACAGTGGTTCCTTGGTATGGCTACACCTTC
clone size: .
J gene: TRBJ1-2
V gene: TRBV7-9
D gene: .

CDR3 protein: CASSVGKGVPSPLHF
CDR3 DNA: TGTGCCAGCAGCGTAGGGAAAGGGGTGCCCTCACCCCTCCACTTT
clone size: .
J gene: TRBJ1-6
V gene: TRBV9
D gene: .

CDR3 protein: CASSSPGQGHEKLFF
CDR3 DNA: TGTGCCAGCAGTTCTCCGGGACAGGGACATGAAAAACTGTTTTTT
clone size: .
J gene: TRBJ1-4
V gene: TRBV28
D gene: TRBD1

CDR3 protein: CASSSPHGGSENEQYF
CDR3 DNA: TGTGCCAGCAGTTCCCCCCACGGGGGGTCGGAGAACGAGCAGTACTTC
clone size: few
J gene: TRBJ2-7
V gene: TRBV28
D gene: TRBD2

CDR3 protein: CASSLDREGTGELFF
CDR3 DNA: TGTGCCAGCAGCTTGGACAGGGAGGGCACCGGGGAGCTGTTTTTT
clone size: .
J gene: TRBJ2-2
V gene: TRBV5-4
D gene: .

CDR3 protein: CASSFGQGGNYEQYF
CDR3 DNA: TGTGCCAGCAGCTTTGGACAGGGGGGCAACTACGAGCAGTACTTC
clone size: .
J gene: TRBJ2-7
V gene: TRBV5-5
D gene: TRBD1

CDR3 protein: CATSLSYEQYF
CDR3 DNA: TGTGCCACCTCCCTTAGCTACGAGCAGTACTTC
clone size: .
J gene: TRBJ2-7
V gene: TRBV2
D gene: .

CDR3 protein: CASSRGGSNQPQHF
CDR3 DNA: TGTGCCAGCAGTCGCGGGGGGAGCAATCAGCCCCAGCATTTT
clone size: .
J gene: TRBJ1-5
V gene: TRBV7-2
D gene: .

CDR3 protein: CASSWDREVYEQYF
CDR3 DNA: TGTGCCAGCAGCTGGGACAGGGAAGTCTACGAGCAGTACTTC
clone size: .
J gene: TRBJ2-7
V gene: TRBV5-6
D gene: TRBD1

CDR3 protein: CASSLGQGARGYTF
CDR3 DNA: TGTGCCAGCAGTCTAGGACAGGGGGCCCGGGGCTACACCTTC
clone size: .
J gene: TRBJ1-2
V gene: TRBV6-1
D gene: TRBD1

CDR3 protein: CASSPSRLTGGGELFF
CDR3 DNA: TGTGCCAGCAGCCCGAGCCGGCTGACGGGGGGCGGGGAGCTGTTTTTT
clone size: .
J gene: TRBJ2-2
V gene: TRBV7-3
D gene: TRBD2

CDR3 protein: CASSPDGGEDTQYF
CDR3 DNA: TGTGCCAGCAGTCCGGACGGAGGGGAAGATACGCAGTATTTT
clone size: .
J gene: TRBJ2-3
V gene: TRBV27
D gene: .

CDR3 protein: CASSPAQGVRAFF
CDR3 DNA: TGTGCCAGCAGCCCAGCACAGGGGGTGAGAGCTTTCTTT
clone size: few
J gene: TRBJ1-1
V gene: TRBV7-2
D gene: TRBD1

CDR3 protein: CASSPVWSSYGYTF
CDR3 DNA: TGTGCCAGCAGCCCCGTGTGGAGTTCCTATGGCTACACCTTC
clone size: .
J gene: TRBJ1-2
V gene: TRBV9
D gene: .

CDR3 protein: CASSSHGGTGSSGANVLTF
CDR3 DNA: TGTGCCAGCAGTTCCCACGGGGGGACAGGTAGCTCTGGGGCCAACGTCCTGACTTTC
clone size: .
J gene: TRBJ2-6
V gene: TRBV28
D gene: .

CDR3 protein: CASSAYRNPYAEQYF
CDR3 DNA: TGTGCCAGCAGCGCGTACAGGAACCCCTACGCCGAGCAGTACTTC
clone size: .
J gene: TRBJ2-7
V gene: TRBV5-4
D gene: .

CDR3 protein: CASSLATGTGTNEQYF
CDR3 DNA: TGCGCCAGCAGCTTGGCTACCGGGACAGGGACCAACGAGCAGTACTTC
clone size: .
J gene: TRBJ2-7
V gene: TRBV5-1
D gene: TRBD1

CDR3 protein: CASSSISGRVGEQYF
CDR3 DNA: TGTGCCAGCAGTTCCATTAGCGGGAGGGTGGGAGAGCAGTACTTC
clone size: .
J gene: TRBJ2-7
V gene: TRBV2
D gene: TRBD2

CDR3 protein: CASSQEASNEQYF
CDR3 DNA: TGCGCCAGCAGCCAAGAGGCTAGTAACGAGCAGTACTTC
clone size: .
J gene: TRBJ2-7
V gene: TRBV4-3
D gene: .

CDR3 protein: CATSREPTGTYEQYF
CDR3 DNA: TGTGCCACCAGCAGAGAACCGACAGGAACCTACGAGCAGTACTTC
clone size: .
J gene: TRBJ2-7
V gene: TRBV15
D gene: .

CDR3 protein: CASSEFPGLAGGRRDTQYF
CDR3 DNA: TGCGCCAGCAGTGAATTCCCCGGACTAGCGGGAGGGAGGCGAGATACGCAGTATTTT
clone size: .
J gene: TRBJ2-3
V gene: TRBV10-1
D gene: TRBD2

CDR3 protein: CAIREDGSSYEQYF
CDR3 DNA: TGTGCCATCAGGGAGGATGGCAGCTCCTACGAGCAGTACTTC
clone size: .
J gene: TRBJ2-7
V gene: TRBV10-3
D gene: .

CDR3 protein: CASSEFGTSGAQETQYF
CDR3 DNA: TGTGCCAGCAGTGAATTCGGGACTAGCGGGGCCCAAGAGACCCAGTACTTC
clone size: .
J gene: TRBJ2-5
V gene: TRBV6-1
D gene: TRBD2

CDR3 protein: CASSRDPGGEQFF
CDR3 DNA: TGTGCTAGCAGCCGGGACCCGGGGGGTGAGCAGTTCTTC
clone size: .
J gene: TRBJ2-1
V gene: TRBV7-7
D gene: TRBD2

CDR3 protein: CASSHGGMSCEQYF
CDR3 DNA: TGCGCCAGCAGTCACGGGGGTATGTCTTGCGAGCAGTACTTC
clone size: .
J gene: TRBJ2-7
V gene: TRBV23-1
D gene: .

CDR3 protein: CASSVSGGKSDTQYF
CDR3 DNA: TGTGCCAGCAGTGTAAGCGGGGGGAAGTCAGATACGCAGTATTTT
clone size: .
J gene: TRBJ2-3
V gene: TRBV6-4
D gene: TRBD2

CDR3 protein: CASTLTGVAKNEQFF
CDR3 DNA: TGTGCCAGTACCCTAACAGGGGTGGCAAAAAATGAGCAGTTCTTC
clone size: few
J gene: TRBJ2-1
V gene: TRBV19
D gene: TRBD1

CDR3 protein: CASSQERPGGLNEQFF
CDR3 DNA: TGTGCCAGCAGCCAAGAGAGGCCCGGGGGTCTGAATGAGCAGTTCTTC
clone size: .
J gene: TRBJ2-1
V gene: TRBV4-2
D gene: .

CDR3 protein: CASSLAGGRETQYF
CDR3 DNA: TGTGCCAGCAGCTTAGCGGGAGGGAGAGAGACCCAGTACTTC
clone size: .
J gene: TRBJ2-5
V gene: TRBV7-2
D gene: TRBD2

CDR3 protein: CASSLTSGRSTDTQYF
CDR3 DNA: TGTGCCAGCTCACTGACTAGCGGGCGAAGCACAGATACGCAGTATTTT
clone size: .
J gene: TRBJ2-3
V gene: TRBV18
D gene: TRBD2